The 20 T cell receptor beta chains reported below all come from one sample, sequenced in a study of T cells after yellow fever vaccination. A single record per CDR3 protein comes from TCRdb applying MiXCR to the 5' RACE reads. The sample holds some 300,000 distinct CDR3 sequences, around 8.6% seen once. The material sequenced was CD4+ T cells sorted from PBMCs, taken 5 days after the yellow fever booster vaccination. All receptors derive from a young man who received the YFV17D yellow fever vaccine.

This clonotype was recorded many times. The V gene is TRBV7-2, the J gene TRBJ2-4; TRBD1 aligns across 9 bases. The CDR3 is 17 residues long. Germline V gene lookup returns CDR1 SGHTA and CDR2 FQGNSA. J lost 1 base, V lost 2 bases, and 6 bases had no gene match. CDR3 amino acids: CASSLSQGQGAKNIQYF. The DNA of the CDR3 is TGTGCCAGCAGCTTATCCCAAGGACAGGGGGCCAAAAACATTCAGTACTTC.

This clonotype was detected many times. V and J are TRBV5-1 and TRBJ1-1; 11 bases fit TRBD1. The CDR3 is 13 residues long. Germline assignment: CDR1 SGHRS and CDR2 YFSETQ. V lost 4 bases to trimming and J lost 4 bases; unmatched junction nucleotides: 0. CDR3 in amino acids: CASSGTGGTEAFF. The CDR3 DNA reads TGCGCCAGCAGCGGGACAGGGGGCACTGAAGCTTTCTTT.

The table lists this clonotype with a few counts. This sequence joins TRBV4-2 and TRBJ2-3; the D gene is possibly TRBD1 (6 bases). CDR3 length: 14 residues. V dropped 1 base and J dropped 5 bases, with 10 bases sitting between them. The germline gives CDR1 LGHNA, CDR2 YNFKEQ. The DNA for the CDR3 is TGTGCCAGCAGCCAAGGACAGGTGGGAGATACGCAGTATTTT. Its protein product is CASSQGQVGDTQYF.

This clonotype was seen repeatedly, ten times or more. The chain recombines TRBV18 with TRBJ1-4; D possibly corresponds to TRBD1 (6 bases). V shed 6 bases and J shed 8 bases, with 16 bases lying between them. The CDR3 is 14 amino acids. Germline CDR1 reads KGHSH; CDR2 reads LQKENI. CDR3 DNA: TGTGCCAGCTCCCAATCAGGGACAAGAGAAAAACTGTTTTTT. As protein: CASSQSGTREKLFF.

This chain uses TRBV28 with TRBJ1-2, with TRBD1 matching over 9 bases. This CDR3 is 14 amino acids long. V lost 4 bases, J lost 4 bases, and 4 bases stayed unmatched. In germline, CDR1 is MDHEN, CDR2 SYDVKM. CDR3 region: CASSSIQGAYGYTF. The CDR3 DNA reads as TGTGCCAGCAGTTCAATACAGGGGGCCTATGGCTACACCTTC.

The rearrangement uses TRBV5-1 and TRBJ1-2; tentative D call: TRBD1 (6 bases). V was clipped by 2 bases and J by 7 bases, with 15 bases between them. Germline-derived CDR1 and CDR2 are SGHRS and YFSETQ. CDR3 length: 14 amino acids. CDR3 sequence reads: CASSFTLQGTGYTF. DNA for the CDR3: TGCGCCAGCAGCTTCACCCTCCAGGGGACTGGCTACACCTTC.

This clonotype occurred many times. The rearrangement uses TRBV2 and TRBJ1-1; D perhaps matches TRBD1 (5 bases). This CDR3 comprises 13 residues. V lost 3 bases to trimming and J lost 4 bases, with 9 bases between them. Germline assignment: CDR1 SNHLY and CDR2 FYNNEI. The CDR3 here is CASSEGPGTEAFF. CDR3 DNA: TGTGCCAGCAGTGAGGGACCGGGCACTGAAGCTTTCTTT.

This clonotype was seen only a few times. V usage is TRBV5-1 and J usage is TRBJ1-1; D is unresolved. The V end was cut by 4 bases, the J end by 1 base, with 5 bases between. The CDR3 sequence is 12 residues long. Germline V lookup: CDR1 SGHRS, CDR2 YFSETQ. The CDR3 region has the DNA TGCGCCAGCAGCAATGGGAACACTGAAGCTTTCTTT. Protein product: CASSNGNTEAFF. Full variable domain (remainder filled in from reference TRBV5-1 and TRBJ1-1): KAGVTQTPRYLIKTRGQQVTLSCSPISGHRSVSWYQQTPGQGLQFLFEYFSETQRNKGNFPGRFSGRQFSNSRSEMNVSTLELGDSALYLCASSNGNTEAFFGQGTRLTVV.

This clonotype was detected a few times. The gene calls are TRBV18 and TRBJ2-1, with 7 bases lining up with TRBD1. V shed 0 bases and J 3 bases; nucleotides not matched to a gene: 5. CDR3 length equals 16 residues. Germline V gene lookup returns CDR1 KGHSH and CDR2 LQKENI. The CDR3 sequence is CASSPPTGSVYNEQFF. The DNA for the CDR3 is TGTGCCAGCTCACCACCGACAGGGTCTGTCTACAATGAGCAGTTCTTC.

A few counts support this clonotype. CDR3 in amino acids: CATSDADRDSYTF. As DNA, the CDR3 is TGTGCCACCAGTGATGCGGACAGGGATAGCTACACCTTC. This sequence joins TRBV24-1 and TRBJ1-2; 8 bases line up with TRBD1. Germline assignment: CDR1 KGHDR and CDR2 SFDVKD. The CDR3 covers 13 residues. Germline trimming cut 3 bases from V and 9 bases from J; bases unmatched to any gene: 5.

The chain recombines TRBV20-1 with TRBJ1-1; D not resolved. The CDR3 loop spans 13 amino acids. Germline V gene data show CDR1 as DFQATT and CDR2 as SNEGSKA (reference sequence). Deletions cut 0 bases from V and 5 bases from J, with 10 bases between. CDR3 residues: CSAREGLLTEAFF. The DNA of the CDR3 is TGCAGTGCTAGAGAGGGCCTGTTAACTGAAGCTTTCTTT.

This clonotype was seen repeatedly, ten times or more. CDR3 coding DNA: TGTGCCAGCAGTGGCTGGAGCCAAGAGACCCAGTACTTC. Translation: CASSGWSQETQYF. The chain couples TRBV2 to TRBJ2-5; D is unclear. Trimming removed 4 bases from V and 1 base from J, with 7 bases in between. Per the germline V gene, CDR1 is SNHLY and CDR2 is FYNNEI. This CDR3 is built from 13 residues.

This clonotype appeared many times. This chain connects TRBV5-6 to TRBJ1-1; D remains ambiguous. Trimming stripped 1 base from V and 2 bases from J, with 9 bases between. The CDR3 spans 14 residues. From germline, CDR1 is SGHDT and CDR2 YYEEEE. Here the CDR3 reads CASSLLSGNTEAFF. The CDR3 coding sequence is TGTGCCAGCAGCTTGCTCTCGGGAAACACTGAAGCTTTCTTT.

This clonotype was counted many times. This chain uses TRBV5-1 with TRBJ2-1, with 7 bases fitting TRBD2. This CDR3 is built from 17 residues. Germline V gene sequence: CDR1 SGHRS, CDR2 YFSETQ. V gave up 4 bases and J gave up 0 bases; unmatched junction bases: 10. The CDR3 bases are TGCGCCAGCAGCGTTACTAGCGCCCCATTCTCCTACAATGAGCAGTTCTTC. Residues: CASSVTSAPFSYNEQFF. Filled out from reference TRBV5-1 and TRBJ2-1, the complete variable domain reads KAGVTQTPRYLIKTRGQQVTLSCSPISGHRSVSWYQQTPGQGLQFLFEYFSETQRNKGNFPGRFSGRQFSNSRSEMNVSTLELGDSALYLCASSVTSAPFSYNEQFFGPGTRLTVL.

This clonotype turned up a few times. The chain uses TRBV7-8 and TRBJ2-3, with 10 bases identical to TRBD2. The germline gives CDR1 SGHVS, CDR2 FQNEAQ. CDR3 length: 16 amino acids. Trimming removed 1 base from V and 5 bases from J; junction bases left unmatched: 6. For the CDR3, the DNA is TGTGCCAGCAGCTTAGTCCTAGCGGGGGCACGAGATACGCAGTATTTT. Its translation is CASSLVLAGARDTQYF.

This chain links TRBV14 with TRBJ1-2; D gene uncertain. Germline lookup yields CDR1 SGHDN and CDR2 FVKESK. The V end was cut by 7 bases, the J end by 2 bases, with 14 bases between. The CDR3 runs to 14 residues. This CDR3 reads CASTPAAGNYGYTF. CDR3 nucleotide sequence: TGTGCCAGCACCCCGGCGGCAGGAAACTATGGCTACACCTTC.

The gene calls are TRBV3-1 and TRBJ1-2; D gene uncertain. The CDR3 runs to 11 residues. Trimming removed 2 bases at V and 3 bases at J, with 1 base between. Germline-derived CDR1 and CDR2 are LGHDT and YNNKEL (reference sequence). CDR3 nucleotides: TGTGCCAGCAGCCAACACTATGGCTACACCTTC. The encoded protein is CASSQHYGYTF.

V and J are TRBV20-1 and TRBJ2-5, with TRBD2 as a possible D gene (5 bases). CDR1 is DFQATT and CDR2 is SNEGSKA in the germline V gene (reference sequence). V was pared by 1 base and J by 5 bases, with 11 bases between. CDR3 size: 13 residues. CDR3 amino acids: CSARVVRVETQYF. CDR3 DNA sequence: TGCAGTGCTAGAGTCGTGCGGGTGGAGACCCAGTACTTC.

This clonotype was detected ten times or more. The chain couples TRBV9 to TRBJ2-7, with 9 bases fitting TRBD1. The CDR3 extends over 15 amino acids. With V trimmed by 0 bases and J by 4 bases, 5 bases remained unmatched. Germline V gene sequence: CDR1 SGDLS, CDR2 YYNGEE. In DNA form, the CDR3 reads TGTGCCAGCAGCGTAGGTGGGACAGGGTCGTACGAGCAGTACTTC. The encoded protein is CASSVGGTGSYEQYF.

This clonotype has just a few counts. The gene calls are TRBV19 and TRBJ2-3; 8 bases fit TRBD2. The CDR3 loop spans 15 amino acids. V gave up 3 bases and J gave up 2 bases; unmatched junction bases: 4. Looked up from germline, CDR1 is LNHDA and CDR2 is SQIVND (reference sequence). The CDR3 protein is CASSIQRGPTDTQYF. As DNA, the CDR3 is TGTGCCAGTAGTATCCAGCGGGGGCCCACAGATACGCAGTATTTT.